The entry below gives a single TCR gamma chain sequence along with its context. Its antigen is still unknown. For each case, the template was genomic DNA from ten approximately 5-µm formalin-fixed paraffin-embedded scrolls. CDR3 length: 14 residues. The V segment lost 8 bases and the J segment 8 bases; nucleotides outside the gene matches: 16. This sample is part of a study of intestinal T cells in coeliac disease. Findings of the study overall: TRG-based classification had a reported leave-one-out accuracy of about 90%. Coeliac and control groups differed significantly in age.

TRG repertoires were amplified with LymphoTrack primers from around 0.2 ug of biopsy DNA. With CATT, TCRdb re-called clones from the multiplex PCR reads. The sample records just under 300 gamma-chain clones, about 57% being singletons. Input material: a duodenal biopsy. The chain uses TRGV10 and TRGJ1 or TRGJ2. TRGV10 is annotated as an ORF whose role is uncertain. This TCR derives from a human donor who served as a control with a normal duodenal biopsy, not a healthy volunteer. The CDR3: CAAWDYNRVDKKLF. The CDR3 nucleotides are TGTGCTGCGTGGGATTATAATCGCGTCGATAAGAAACTCTTT.